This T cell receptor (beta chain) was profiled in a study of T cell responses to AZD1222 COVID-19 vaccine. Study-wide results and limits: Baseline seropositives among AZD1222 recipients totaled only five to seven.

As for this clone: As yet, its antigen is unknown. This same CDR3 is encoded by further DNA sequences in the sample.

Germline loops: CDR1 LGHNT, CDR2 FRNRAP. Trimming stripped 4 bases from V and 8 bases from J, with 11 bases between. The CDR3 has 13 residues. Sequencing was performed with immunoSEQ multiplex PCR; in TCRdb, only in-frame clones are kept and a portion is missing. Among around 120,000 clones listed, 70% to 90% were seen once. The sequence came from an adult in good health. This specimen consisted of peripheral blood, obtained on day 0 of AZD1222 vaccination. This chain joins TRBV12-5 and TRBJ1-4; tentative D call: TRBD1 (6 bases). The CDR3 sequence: CASGSGQNEKLFF. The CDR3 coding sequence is TGTGCTAGTGGTTCAGGACAGAACGAAAAACTGTTTTTT.